These 17 T cell receptor beta chains share one sample of origin, sequenced in a study of tumor-infiltrating lymphocytes in primary liver carcinoma. The authors made TCR beta cDNA from around 500 ng total RNA with a constant-region primer. Three-round nested multiplex PCR performed with slightly modified ARM-PCR produced the TCR beta libraries. The two initial PCR rounds, nine to eleven cycles each, used TRBV1-TRBV30 forward and C-beta reverse primers. MiXCR was run by TCRdb on the multiplex PCR reads, yielding one entry per CDR3 protein. The data hold approximately 310,000 distinct CDR3 sequences, with 60% to 80% observed a single time. RNA isolated from unsorted whole blood supplied the blood RNA, with germline DNA also extracted. The sample taken for sequencing was peripheral blood. The receptors were gathered from a man aged 35 to 55 with primary liver carcinoma and hepatitis B virus infection.

There are many counts of this clonotype. The rearrangement uses TRBV12-3 or TRBV12-4 and TRBJ2-1, with TRBD2 matching over 9 bases. The CDR3 contains 17 residues. With 0 bases clipped from V and 7 bases from J, the junction kept 10 bases outside the gene matches. CDR3 residues: CASSLAQGGRARNEQFF. Written as DNA, the CDR3 is TGTGCCAGCAGTTTAGCGCAAGGCGGGAGGGCAAGGAATGAGCAGTTCTTC.

This clonotype was found once. A read error is possible here, since a much larger clone lies one base away. The gene calls are TRBV12-5 and TRBJ2-3; no firm D call. CDR1 and CDR2 from the germline V gene are LGHNT and FRNRAP. This CDR3 contains 13 residues. This CDR3 is CANGLLDGDTQYF. The DNA for the CDR3 is TGTGCTAATGGTTTATTAGATGGAGATACGCAGTATTTT.

The V gene is TRBV12-3 or TRBV12-4, the J gene TRBJ2-1; TRBD2 is a possible D gene (6 bases). V was cut by 3 bases and J by 0 bases, with 12 bases left in between. The CDR3 consists of 16 residues. CDR3 sequence: CASSLPLGGSYNEQFF. In nucleotides, the CDR3 is TGTGCCAGCAGTTTGCCTCTCGGGGGCTCCTACAATGAGCAGTTCTTC.

For this clonotype: No conserved phenylalanine or tryptophan ends this CDR3, so it is likely a read error. The CDR3 protein is CASSLEGGYNEQFS. In DNA form, the CDR3 reads TGTGCCAGCAGCTTAGAGGGTGGGTACAACGAGCAGTTCTCC. The chain recombines TRBV11-1 with TRBJ2-1, with no clear D. The CDR3 is 14 residues long. Germline V gene sequence: CDR1 SGHAT, CDR2 FQDESV (reference sequence).

This clonotype has a single count. A junction end diverges from the germline sequence, so it may reflect a read error. The chain couples TRBV10-1 to TRBJ2-2, with a weak D call TRBD2 (5 bases). Germline values: CDR1 WNHNN, CDR2 SYGVQD (reference sequence). This CDR3 contains 15 residues. The CDR3 loop is CASSPRKSDTGKLFF. The CDR3 DNA follows: TGCGCCAGCAGTCCCCGAAAGAGTGACACCGGGAAGCTGTTTTTT.

Details on this clonotype: At one of its ends the junction is not consistent with the germline gene, which may arise from a read error. CDR3 residues: CASSPRGGEESQYF. DNA for the CDR3: TGTGCCAGCAGCCCTCGAGGGGGGGAAGAGAGCCAGTACTTC. The V call is TRBV11-2, the J call TRBJ2-5; tentative D call: TRBD2 (7 bases). CDR3 size: 14 residues. Per the germline V gene, CDR1 is SGHAT and CDR2 is FQNNGV.

Note on this clonotype: This is likely a read error, given that the CDR3 carries no conserved phenylalanine or tryptophan at its end. This sequence joins TRBV11-3 and TRBJ2-1; 9 bases are shared with TRBD1. V was pared by 5 bases and J by 6 bases, with 8 bases of the junction left unmatched. Germline V gene sequence: CDR1 SGHNT, CDR2 YENEEA. This CDR3 has 15 amino acids. DNA for the CDR3: TGTGCCAGCAGCCTGTCGGACAGGGGTGGCAATGAGCAGTTCCTC. Protein sequence: CASSLSDRGGNEQFL.

Note on this clonotype: At one end, the junction sequence differs from germline, possibly due to a read error. The chain is built from TRBV6-2 or TRBV6-3 and TRBJ2-7; TRBD2 matches at 11 bases. In germline, CDR1 is MNHEY, CDR2 SVGEGT. The CDR3 sequence is 17 residues long. The CDR3 loop is CTSSYGLAGGPRYEQYF. Here the CDR3 DNA reads TGCACCAGCAGTTACGGGCTAGCGGGAGGCCCTCGTTACGAGCAGTACTTC.

With respect to this clonotype: One base away lies a much larger clone, so this may be a sequencing read error. This rearrangement joins TRBV6-1 to TRBJ2-1; unclear D gene. Germline CDR1 reads MNHNS; CDR2 reads SASEGT. The CDR3 has 15 residues. The CDR3 DNA reads TGTGTCAGCAGTGAAACGGCCACCCCATACAATGAGCAGTTCTTC. Translated: CVSSETATPYNEQFF.

This clonotype was detected a few times. The CDR3 DNA reads TGTGCCAGCAGCCCGATACAGAGGGGGATAGGTGGCTACACCTTC. Translating it yields CASSPIQRGIGGYTF. The V gene is TRBV11-2, the J gene TRBJ1-2; D might be TRBD1 (6 bases). This CDR3 has 15 amino acids. Trimming removed 5 bases from V and 7 bases from J, with 20 bases in between. From germline, CDR1 is SGHAT and CDR2 FQNNGV.

The chain couples TRBV5-1 to TRBJ1-1; D perhaps matches TRBD1 (6 bases). V was shortened by 2 bases and J by 3 bases, with 11 bases between the two germline ends. In germline, CDR1 is SGHRS, CDR2 YFSETQ. This CDR3 spans 14 amino acids. The CDR3: CASSFGGADTEAFF. The CDR3, as DNA: TGCGCCAGCAGCTTCGGGGGGGCTGACACTGAAGCTTTCTTT.

The chain couples TRBV6-2 or TRBV6-3 to TRBJ2-2; D is undetermined. Trimming pared 7 bases from V and 10 bases from J, leaving 16 bases between. The length of the CDR3 is 13 residues. Looked up from germline, CDR1 is MNHEY and CDR2 is SVGEGT. The CDR3 protein is CASTNHGAEELFF. The CDR3 nucleotides read TGTGCCAGCACCAATCACGGCGCCGAGGAGCTGTTTTTT.

As concerns this clonotype: A much larger clone is a single base away; this may be a read error. V usage is TRBV7-9 and J usage is TRBJ2-1, with 10 bases identical to TRBD2. CDR1 is SEHNR and CDR2 is FQNEAQ in the germline V gene (reference sequence). The V and J ends lost 8 bases and 10 bases, in that order; junction bases with no gene match: 17. This CDR3 comprises 16 residues. The CDR3 DNA is TGTGCCAGCGGCCCCCCTAGCGGGAGAAAGAGTGGCGAGCAGTTCTTC. Protein: CASGPPSGRKSGEQFF.

Comment on this clonotype: The junction does not match germline at one end; this may be a read error. The chain recombines TRBV5-6 with TRBJ2-7; 7 bases map to TRBD1. CDR1 is SGHDT and CDR2 is YYEEEE in the germline V gene. The CDR3 contains 15 residues. In DNA, the CDR3 is TGTGCCAGCAGCTTGGCTGGTGGACAGGCCTACGTGCAGTACTTC. Protein product: CASSLAGGQAYVQYF. The full variable domain, with the rest looked up from reference TRBV5-6 and TRBJ2-7, is DAGVTQSPTHLIKTRGQQVTLRCSPKSGHDTVSWYQQALGQGPQFIFQYYEEEERQRGNFPDRFSGHQFPNYSSELNVNALLLGDSALYLCASSLAGGQAYVQYFGPGTRLTVT.

For this clonotype: A much larger clonotype is one base distant, so this may be a read error. The conserved phenylalanine or tryptophan is not found at the CDR3 terminus, so this likely reflects a read error. The V call is TRBV4-2, the J call TRBJ1-2; perhaps TRBD1 as D (6 bases). The germline V gene has CDR1 LGHNA and CDR2 YNFKEQ. The length of the CDR3 is 17 residues. Trimming pared 0 bases from V and 8 bases from J, leaving 22 bases between. The CDR3 region is CASSQDQQGLYFGGYTL. In DNA, the CDR3 is TGTGCCAGCAGCCAAGATCAGCAGGGGCTCTATTTTGGAGGCTACACCCTC.

The V gene is TRBV11-1, the J gene TRBJ2-1; either TRBD1 or TRBD2 may fit D (5 bases each). The CDR3 has 13 residues. Trimming removed 5 bases from V and 9 bases from J, with 14 bases in between. Germline V gives CDR1 SGHAT, CDR2 FQDESV (reference sequence). The CDR3 loop reads CASSVVIGTEQFF. The CDR3 region has the DNA TGTGCCAGCAGCGTAGTGATCGGGACTGAGCAGTTCTTC.

A note on this clonotype: The junction does not match germline at one end; this may be a read error. This sequence joins TRBV30 and TRBJ2-7; 7 nucleotides line up with TRBD2. The CDR3 contains 14 residues. CDR1 is GTSNPN, CDR2 SVGIG, per germline (reference sequence). The CDR3: CAWTLGGSSYEHYF. CDR3 in DNA: TGTGCCTGGACCCTTGGCGGGAGCTCCTACGAGCACTACTTC.